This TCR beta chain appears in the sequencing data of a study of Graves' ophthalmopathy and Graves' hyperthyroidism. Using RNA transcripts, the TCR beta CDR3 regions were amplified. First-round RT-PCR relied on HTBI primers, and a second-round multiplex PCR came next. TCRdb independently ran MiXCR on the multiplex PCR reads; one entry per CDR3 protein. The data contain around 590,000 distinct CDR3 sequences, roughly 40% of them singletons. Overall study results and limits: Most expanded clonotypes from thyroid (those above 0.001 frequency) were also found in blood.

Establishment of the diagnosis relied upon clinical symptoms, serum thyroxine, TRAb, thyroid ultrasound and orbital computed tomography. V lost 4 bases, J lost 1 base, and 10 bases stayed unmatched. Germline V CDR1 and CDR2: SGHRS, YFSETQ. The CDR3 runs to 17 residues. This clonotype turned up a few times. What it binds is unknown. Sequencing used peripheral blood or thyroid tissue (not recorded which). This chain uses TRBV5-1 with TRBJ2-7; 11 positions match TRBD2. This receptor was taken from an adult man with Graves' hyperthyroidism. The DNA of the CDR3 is TGCGCCAGCAGCCTACGACACACTAGCGGGGGATCCTACGAGCAGTACTTC. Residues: CASSLRHTSGGSYEQYF.